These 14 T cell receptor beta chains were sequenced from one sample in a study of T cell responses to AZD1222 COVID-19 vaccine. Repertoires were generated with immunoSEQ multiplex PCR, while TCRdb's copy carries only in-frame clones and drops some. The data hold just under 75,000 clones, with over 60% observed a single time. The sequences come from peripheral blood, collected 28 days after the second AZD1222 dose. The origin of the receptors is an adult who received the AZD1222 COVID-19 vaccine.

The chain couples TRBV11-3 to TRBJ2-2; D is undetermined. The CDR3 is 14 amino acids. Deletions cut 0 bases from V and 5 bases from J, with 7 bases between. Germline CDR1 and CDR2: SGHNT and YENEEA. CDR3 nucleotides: TGTGCCAGCAGCTTAGACAGAGCTACCGGGGAGCTGTTTTTT. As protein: CASSLDRATGELFF.

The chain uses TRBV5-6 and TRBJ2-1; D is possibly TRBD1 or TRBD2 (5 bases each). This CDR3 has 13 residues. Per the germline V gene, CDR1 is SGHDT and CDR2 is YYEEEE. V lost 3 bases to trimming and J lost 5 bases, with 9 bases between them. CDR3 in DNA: TGTGCCAGCAGCTCAGGGAGCCACAATGAGCAGTTCTTC. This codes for CASSSGSHNEQFF.

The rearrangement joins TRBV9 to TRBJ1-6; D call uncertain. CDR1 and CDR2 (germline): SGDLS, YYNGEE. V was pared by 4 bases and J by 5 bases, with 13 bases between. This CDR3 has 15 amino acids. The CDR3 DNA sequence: TGTGCCAGCAGCCCGAACTCCGGGGATAATTCACCCCTCCACTTT. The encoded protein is CASSPNSGDNSPLHF.

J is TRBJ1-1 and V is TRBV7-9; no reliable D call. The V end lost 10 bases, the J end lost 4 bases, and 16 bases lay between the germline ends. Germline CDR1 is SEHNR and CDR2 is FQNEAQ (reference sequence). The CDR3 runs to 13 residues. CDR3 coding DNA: TGTGCCACCAGGATGTGGGAAGGCACTGAAGCTTTCTTT. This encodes CATRMWEGTEAFF.

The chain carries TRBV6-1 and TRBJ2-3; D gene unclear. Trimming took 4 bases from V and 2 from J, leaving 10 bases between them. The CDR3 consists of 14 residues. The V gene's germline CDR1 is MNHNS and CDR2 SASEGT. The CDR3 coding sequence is TGTGCCAGCAGTGGAGCCAGCCTCACAGATACGCAGTATTTT. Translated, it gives CASSGASLTDTQYF.

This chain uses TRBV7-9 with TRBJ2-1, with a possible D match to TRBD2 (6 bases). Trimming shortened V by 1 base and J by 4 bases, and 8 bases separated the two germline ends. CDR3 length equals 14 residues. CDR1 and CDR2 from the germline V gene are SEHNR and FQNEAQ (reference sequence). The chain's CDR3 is CASSLGGLYNEQFF. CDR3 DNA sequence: TGTGCCAGCAGCTTAGGGGGACTGTACAATGAGCAGTTCTTC.

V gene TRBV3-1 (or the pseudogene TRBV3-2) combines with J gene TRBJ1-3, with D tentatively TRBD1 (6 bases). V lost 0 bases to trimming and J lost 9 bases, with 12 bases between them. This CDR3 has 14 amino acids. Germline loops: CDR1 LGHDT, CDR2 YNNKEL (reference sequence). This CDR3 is CASSQDGTQGTIYF. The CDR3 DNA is TGTGCCAGCAGCCAAGACGGGACACAGGGCACCATATATTTT.

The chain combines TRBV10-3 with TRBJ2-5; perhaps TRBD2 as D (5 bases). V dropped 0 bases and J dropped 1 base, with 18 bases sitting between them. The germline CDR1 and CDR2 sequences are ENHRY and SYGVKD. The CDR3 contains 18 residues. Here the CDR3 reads CAISESGSWARPQETQYF. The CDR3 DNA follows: TGTGCCATCAGTGAGTCAGGGAGTTGGGCGAGACCCCAAGAGACCCAGTACTTC.

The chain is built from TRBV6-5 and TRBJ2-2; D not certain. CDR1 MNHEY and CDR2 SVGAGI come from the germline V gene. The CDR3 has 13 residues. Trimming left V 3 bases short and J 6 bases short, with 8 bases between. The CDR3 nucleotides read TGTGCCAGCAGTTATGCAGCTTCCGGGGAGCTGTTTTTT. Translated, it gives CASSYAASGELFF.

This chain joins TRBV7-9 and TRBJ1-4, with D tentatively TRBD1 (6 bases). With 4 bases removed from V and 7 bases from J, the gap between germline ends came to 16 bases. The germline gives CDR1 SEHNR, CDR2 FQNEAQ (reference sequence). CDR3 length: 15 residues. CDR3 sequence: CASSSTGMAGEKLFF. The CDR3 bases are TGTGCCAGCAGCTCCACAGGGATGGCAGGTGAAAAACTGTTTTTT. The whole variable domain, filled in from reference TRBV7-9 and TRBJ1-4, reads DTGVSQNPRHKITKRGQNVTFRCDPISEHNRLYWYRQTLGQGPEFLTYFQNEAQLEKSRLLSDRFSAERPKGSFSTLEIQRTEQGDSAMYLCASSSTGMAGEKLFFGSGTQLSVL.

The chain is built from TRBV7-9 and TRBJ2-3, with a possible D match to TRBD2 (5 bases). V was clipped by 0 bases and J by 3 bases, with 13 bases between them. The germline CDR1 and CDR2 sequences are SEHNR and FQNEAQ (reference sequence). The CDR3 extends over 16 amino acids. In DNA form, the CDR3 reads TGTGCCAGCAGCTTAGCAGGGTATGGGAGAACAGATACGCAGTATTTT. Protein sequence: CASSLAGYGRTDTQYF.

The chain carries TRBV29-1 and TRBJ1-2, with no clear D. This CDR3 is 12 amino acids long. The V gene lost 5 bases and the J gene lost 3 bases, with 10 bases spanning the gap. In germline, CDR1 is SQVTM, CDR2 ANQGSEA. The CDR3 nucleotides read TGCAGCGTTCGCGGGGAGGACTATGGCTACACCTTC. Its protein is CSVRGEDYGYTF.

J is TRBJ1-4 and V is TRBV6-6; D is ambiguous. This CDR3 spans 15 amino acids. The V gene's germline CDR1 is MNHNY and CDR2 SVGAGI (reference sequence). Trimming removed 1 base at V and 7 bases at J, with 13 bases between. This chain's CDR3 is CASSYYTSEVEKLFF. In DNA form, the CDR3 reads TGTGCCAGCAGTTACTATACTAGCGAGGTTGAAAAACTGTTTTTT.

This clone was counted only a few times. This CDR3 is CASSQGYQGSYEQYF. Written as DNA, the CDR3 is TGCGCCAGCAGCCAAGGGTACCAGGGTTCCTACGAGCAGTACTTC. The rearrangement uses TRBV4-3 and TRBJ2-7, with D perhaps matching TRBD1 (5 bases). V dropped 1 base and J dropped 1 base, with 11 bases sitting between them. The germline V gene has CDR1 LGHNA and CDR2 YSLEER. The CDR3 has 15 amino acids.